These T cell receptor beta chains were read from a single sample in a study of T cells in Graves' hyperthyroidism and ophthalmopathy. TCRdb reanalysed the multiplex PCR reads using MiXCR and keeps one entry per CDR3 protein. The data contain some 510,000 distinct CDR3 sequences, about a fifth of them seen just once; the ten biggest clones take up more than 20%. Sequenced material: blood. These TCRs come from a man between 18 and 35 years old with Graves' hyperthyroidism. Each CDR3 is given with its conserved first and last residue. Fields, in order: J gene, V gene, D gene, clone size, CDR3 DNA, CDR3 protein. A D gene is named only where the DNA matches it firmly. Size tells how often a clone was seen (once, few, many) or the class of an expanded clone, and some rows leave it out.

J gene: TRBJ1-3
V gene: TRBV12-3/TRBV12-4
D gene: NA
clone size: many
CDR3 DNA: TGTGCCATGAACACAGGGAGATACTCTGGAAACACCATATATTTT
CDR3 protein: CAMNTGRYSGNTIYF

J gene: TRBJ1-2
V gene: TRBV7-9
D gene: NA
clone size: few
CDR3 DNA: TGTGCCAGCAGCTGGGACCGCTCCGGGGGAGGCTACACCTTC
CDR3 protein: CASSWDRSGGGYTF

J gene: TRBJ2-7
V gene: TRBV6-2/TRBV6-3
D gene: TRBD2
clone size: NA
CDR3 DNA: TGTGCCAGCAGTTATTTGTCTAGCGGGAGTTACGAGCAGTACTTC
CDR3 protein: CASSYLSSGSYEQYF

J gene: TRBJ2-7
V gene: TRBV11-2
D gene: NA
clone size: NA
CDR3 DNA: TGTGCCAGCAAGGAGATTTTTTCCTCCTACGAGCAGTACTTC
CDR3 protein: CASKEIFSSYEQYF

J gene: TRBJ1-6
V gene: TRBV6-5
D gene: NA
clone size: many
CDR3 DNA: TGTGCCAGCAGTTACTTCTGGGGGCATGATTCACCCCTCCACTTT
CDR3 protein: CASSYFWGHDSPLHF

J gene: TRBJ2-7
V gene: TRBV27
D gene: TRBD1
clone size: NA
CDR3 DNA: TGTGCCAGCGGCCCCGGACAGGGAGGCTCCTACGAGCAGTACTTC
CDR3 protein: CASGPGQGGSYEQYF

J gene: TRBJ2-7
V gene: TRBV6-5
D gene: TRBD1
clone size: many
CDR3 DNA: TGTGCCAGCAGTTACTCGGGGACAGGGGCCAGGGGCTACGAGCAGTACTTC
CDR3 protein: CASSYSGTGARGYEQYF

J gene: TRBJ2-7
V gene: TRBV6-5
D gene: TRBD1
clone size: many
CDR3 DNA: TGTGCCAGCAGTTACTCGATACAGGGGGCGCTTGAGCAGTACTTC
CDR3 protein: CASSYSIQGALEQYF

J gene: TRBJ1-2
V gene: TRBV12-3/TRBV12-4
D gene: TRBD1
clone size: NA
CDR3 DNA: TGTGCCAGCAGCCGGGACAGGGGGCGCAATCTAGATGGCTACACCTTC
CDR3 protein: CASSRDRGRNLDGYTF

J gene: TRBJ1-2
V gene: TRBV9
D gene: NA
clone size: many
CDR3 DNA: TGTGCCAGCAGCGTAGATCATGGCGTCTATGGCTACACCTTC
CDR3 protein: CASSVDHGVYGYTF

J gene: TRBJ1-1
V gene: TRBV6-5
D gene: TRBD1
clone size: many
CDR3 DNA: TGTGCCAGCAGTTTCAACTACAGGGGGACTGAAGCTTTCTTT
CDR3 protein: CASSFNYRGTEAFF

J gene: TRBJ1-2
V gene: TRBV12-3/TRBV12-4
D gene: NA
clone size: many
CDR3 DNA: TGTGCCAGCAGTTTGGGGCCGGCTGGCTACACCTTC
CDR3 protein: CASSLGPAGYTF

J gene: TRBJ1-1
V gene: TRBV27
D gene: NA
clone size: NA
CDR3 DNA: TGTGCCAGCCGCTTTACAGGATTGAGTGAAGCTTTCTTT
CDR3 protein: CASRFTGLSEAFF

J gene: TRBJ2-7
V gene: TRBV11-2
D gene: NA
clone size: NA
CDR3 DNA: TGTGCCAGCAGCTTAAGCCGCTCGACATACTACGAGCAGTACTTC
CDR3 protein: CASSLSRSTYYEQYF

J gene: TRBJ2-3
V gene: TRBV10-1
D gene: NA
clone size: NA
CDR3 DNA: TGCGCCAGCCCTTTTCCAACCGGACTCCCAGATACGCAGTATTTT
CDR3 protein: CASPFPTGLPDTQYF

J gene: TRBJ2-7
V gene: TRBV6-1
D gene: TRBD1
clone size: NA
CDR3 DNA: TGTGCCAGCCTCGGGGACAGGGCAAACTACGAGCAGTACTTC
CDR3 protein: CASLGDRANYEQYF

J gene: TRBJ1-2
V gene: TRBV13
D gene: NA
clone size: few
CDR3 DNA: TGTGCCAGCAGCTCCGGGGACAACCTCTATGGCTACACCTTC
CDR3 protein: CASSSGDNLYGYTF

J gene: TRBJ1-2
V gene: TRBV25-1
D gene: NA
clone size: many
CDR3 DNA: TGTGCCAGCAGTGAATATGGACGGGCTCTCGATGGCTACACCTTC
CDR3 protein: CASSEYGRALDGYTF

J gene: TRBJ2-7
V gene: TRBV20-1
D gene: NA
clone size: NA
CDR3 DNA: TGCAGTGCTAGAGGAGTTGGCTACGAGCAGTACTTC
CDR3 protein: CSARGVGYEQYF

J gene: TRBJ2-5
V gene: TRBV28
D gene: TRBD2
clone size: many
CDR3 DNA: TGTGCCAGCTCCTTTTATCCTAGCGGGGATCAAGAGACCCAGTACTTC
CDR3 protein: CASSFYPSGDQETQYF

J gene: TRBJ1-1
V gene: TRBV4-1
D gene: NA
clone size: NA
CDR3 DNA: TGCGCCAGCAGCGGGTACAGACGGAGGGGTGAAGCTTTCTTT
CDR3 protein: CASSGYRRRGEAFF

J gene: TRBJ2-7
V gene: TRBV30
D gene: TRBD1
clone size: many
CDR3 DNA: TGTGCCTGGAGCCGGGACAGTCCCTACGAGCAGTACTTC
CDR3 protein: CAWSRDSPYEQYF

J gene: TRBJ1-3
V gene: TRBV12-3/TRBV12-4
D gene: NA
clone size: many
CDR3 DNA: TGTGCCAGCAGGACAGTAGCGGGAAACACCATATATTTT
CDR3 protein: CASRTVAGNTIYF

J gene: TRBJ1-5
V gene: TRBV19
D gene: NA
clone size: many
CDR3 DNA: TGTGCCAGTAGGATACAGGGAGGTGGTCAGCCCCAGCATTTT
CDR3 protein: CASRIQGGGQPQHF